The 17 T cell receptor beta chains reported below all come from one sample, sequenced in a study of blood T cell repertoires in COVID-19. Profiling relied on immunoSEQ multiplex PCR, and the TCRdb table lists in-frame clones only, not all of them. This repertoire shows more than 85,000 clones, just over 85% found once; its top ten account for just over 2%. The sample comprised peripheral blood. Every receptor here comes from a man aged 45-65 years with COVID-19, enrolled during active disease.

The chain has TRBV21-1 and TRBJ1-6. TRBV21-1 represents a pseudogene. The CDR3 totals 15 residues. This CDR3 reads CASSKTGGIGSPLHF. The CDR3 nucleotides read TGTGCCAGCAGCAAAACGGGGGGCATAGGATCACCCCTCCACTTT.

Comment on this clone: The sample holds other DNA sequences that translate to the same CDR3. V gene TRBV15 combines with J gene TRBJ2-7; 10 bases are a match to TRBD1. From germline, CDR1 is LNHNV and CDR2 YYDKDF (reference sequence). This CDR3 region has 14 residues. V shed 3 bases and J 1 base; nucleotides not matched to a gene: 0. CDR3 in amino acids: CATSRDRGSYEQYF. The CDR3 nucleotides read TGTGCCACCAGCAGGGACAGGGGGTCCTACGAGCAGTACTTC. The whole variable domain, filled in from reference TRBV15 and TRBJ2-7, reads DAMVIQNPRYQVTQFGKPVTLSCSQTLNHNVMYWYQQKSSQAPKLLFHYYDKDFNNEADTPDNFQSRRPNTSFCFLDIRSPGLGDTAMYLCATSRDRGSYEQYFGPGTRLTVT.

The chain joins TRBV9 to TRBJ2-7; 8 positions agree with TRBD1. In germline, CDR1 is SGDLS, CDR2 YYNGEE. CDR3 length equals 15 residues. The V gene end was trimmed by 4 bases and the J gene end by 4 bases; junction bases not matched to a gene: 10. In nucleotides, the CDR3 is TGTGCCAGCAGCAAGATTCCAGGGGGCCGGTACGAGCAGTACTTC. Protein product: CASSKIPGGRYEQYF.

This clone has more than one count but fewer than ten. The chain couples TRBV7-3 to TRBJ2-3; D is unresolved. Trimming took 3 bases from V and 1 from J, leaving 5 bases between them. The CDR3 contains 13 residues. The germline CDR1 and CDR2 sequences are SGHTA and FQGTGA. For the CDR3, the DNA is TGTGCCAGCAGCTTTACAGGCACAGATACGCAGTATTTT. Translation gives CASSFTGTDTQYF.

The sample holds a few counts of this clone. The V call is TRBV7-9, the J call TRBJ1-2; 7 bases are shared with TRBD1. This CDR3 is built from 13 residues. Unmatched junction bases numbered 8, after V lost 5 bases and J lost 8 bases. CDR1 and CDR2 from the germline V gene are SEHNR and FQNEAQ (reference sequence). The CDR3: CASSQTGVWGYTF. CDR3 nucleotide sequence: TGTGCCAGCAGCCAAACAGGGGTCTGGGGCTACACCTTC. Variable domain in full (rest from reference TRBV7-9 and TRBJ1-2): DTGVSQNPRHKITKRGQNVTFRCDPISEHNRLYWYRQTLGQGPEFLTYFQNEAQLEKSRLLSDRFSAERPKGSFSTLEIQRTEQGDSAMYLCASSQTGVWGYTFGSGTRLTVV.

The chain carries TRBV30 and TRBJ1-5, with a weak D call TRBD1 (5 bases). CDR3 length equals 15 residues. V lost 2 bases, J lost 3 bases, and 14 bases lay in between. Germline-derived CDR1 and CDR2 are GTSNPN and SVGIG (reference sequence). CDR3 bases: TGTGCCTGGAGTCTAAAGGGGTTGTACAATCAGCCCCAGCATTTT. Translated, it gives CAWSLKGLYNQPQHF.

This clone was seen once. This chain uses TRBV19 with TRBJ1-4; 9 positions match TRBD1. The V gene end was trimmed by 6 bases and the J gene end by 7 bases; junction bases not matched to a gene: 9. The length of the CDR3 is 15 residues. Germline CDR1 reads LNHDA; CDR2 reads SQIVND (reference sequence). The CDR3: CASSRDGTGLEKLFF. CDR3 DNA: TGTGCCAGTAGCCGTGACGGGACAGGGCTTGAAAAACTGTTTTTT.

The chain has TRBV24-1 and TRBJ2-7; possibly TRBD1 for D (6 bases). The CDR3 sequence is 12 residues long. CDR1 is KGHDR and CDR2 is SFDVKD in the germline V gene. Trimming pared 9 bases from V and 3 bases from J, leaving 11 bases between. The CDR3 region is CATQGGNYEQYF. CDR3 DNA: TGTGCCACCCAAGGGGGAAACTACGAGCAGTACTTC.

The chain uses TRBV2 and TRBJ2-3, with 7 bases lining up with TRBD1. CDR3 length: 15 amino acids. Germline CDR1 reads SNHLY; CDR2 reads FYNNEI. Trimming removed 3 bases from V and 3 bases from J; junction bases left unmatched: 6. The CDR3 loop reads CASSDVGTATDTQYF. In DNA form, the CDR3 reads TGTGCCAGCAGTGACGTTGGGACAGCAACAGATACGCAGTATTTT. Supplemented by reference TRBV2 and TRBJ2-3, the full variable domain reads EPEVTQTPSHQVTQMGQEVILRCVPISNHLYFYWYRQILGQKVEFLVSFYNNEISEKSEIFDDQFSVERPDGSNFTLKIRSTKLEDSAMYFCASSDVGTATDTQYFGPGTRLTVL.

The rearrangement joins TRBV19 to TRBJ2-5, with 12 bases aligning to TRBD1. CDR1 is LNHDA, CDR2 SQIVND, per germline (reference sequence). The CDR3 has 15 residues. V shed 4 bases and J 5 bases; nucleotides not matched to a gene: 5. Here the CDR3 reads CASSTGQGASETQYF. CDR3 bases: TGTGCCAGTAGTACGGGACAGGGGGCATCGGAGACCCAGTACTTC.

The J gene is TRBJ1-3, the V gene TRBV29-1; unclear D gene. The CDR3 loop spans 13 amino acids. V was cut by 4 bases and J by 2 bases, with 9 bases left in between. Germline V gene sequence: CDR1 SQVTM, CDR2 ANQGSEA. CDR3 amino acids: CSVASEAGNTIYF. DNA for the CDR3: TGCAGCGTTGCCTCCGAGGCTGGAAACACCATATATTTT. Based on the CDR3 plus reference TRBV29-1 and TRBJ1-3, the full variable domain is SAVISQKPSRDICQRGTSLTIQCQVDSQVTMMFWYRQQPGQSLTLIATANQGSEATYESGFVIDKFPISRPNLTFSTLTVSNMSPEDSSIYLCSVASEAGNTIYFGEGSWLTVV.

This clone was counted a single time. This rearrangement joins TRBV7-2 to TRBJ1-3; a possible D gene is TRBD1 (6 bases). CDR1 and CDR2 from the germline V gene are SGHTA and FQGNSA. Between the trimmed V and J ends, which lost 4 bases and 0 bases, there was a span of 10 bases. The CDR3 sequence is 15 residues long. This CDR3 reads CASSSTGNSGNTIYF. CDR3 nucleotide sequence: TGTGCCAGCAGCTCAACAGGGAACTCTGGAAACACCATATATTTT.

The J gene is TRBJ1-5, the V gene TRBV7-2; no firm D call. The V and J ends lost 5 bases and 9 bases respectively, with 11 bases between them. Per the germline V gene, CDR1 is SGHTA and CDR2 is FQGNSA. The CDR3 runs to 12 residues. The CDR3 nucleotides are TGTGCCAGCAGCACTGCAGCGGGGCCCCAGCATTTT. Translating gives CASSTAAGPQHF. The complete variable domain, with remaining parts taken from reference TRBV7-2 and TRBJ1-5, reads GAGVSQSPSNKVTEKGKDVELRCDPISGHTALYWYRQSLGQGLEFLIYFQGNSAPDKSGLPSDRFSAERTGGSVSTLTIQRTQQEDSAVYLCASSTAAGPQHFGDGTRLSIL.

The chain uses TRBV9 and TRBJ1-1; TRBD1 matches at 7 bases. This CDR3 spans 14 amino acids. Unmatched junction bases numbered 4, after V lost 2 bases and J lost 3 bases. The germline gives CDR1 SGDLS, CDR2 YYNGEE. The CDR3 reads CASSVGDSYTEAFF. CDR3 DNA sequence: TGTGCCAGCAGCGTGGGGGACAGCTACACTGAAGCTTTCTTT.

The CDR3 nucleotides read TGTGCCAGTACCACCGGGGTCAGGGGGCGAGACCAGCCCCAGCATTTT. Its translation: CASTTGVRGRDQPQHF. The chain employs TRBV19 and TRBJ1-5, with 8 nucleotides matching TRBD1. With V trimmed by 7 bases and J by 7 bases, 15 bases remained unmatched. This CDR3 comprises 16 residues. Germline V gene sequence: CDR1 LNHDA, CDR2 SQIVND (reference sequence).

This chain uses TRBV29-1 with TRBJ1-1; D remains unclear. The CDR3 contains 12 residues. V was clipped by 4 bases and J by 0 bases, with 6 bases between them. CDR1 is SQVTM and CDR2 is ANQGSEA in the germline V gene. The CDR3 here is CSVAGLNTEAFF. The CDR3 nucleotides are TGCAGCGTTGCAGGCTTGAACACTGAAGCTTTCTTT.

The sample holds a few counts of this clone. The chain has TRBV27 and TRBJ1-5; a possible D gene is TRBD1 (6 bases). Trimming shortened V by 6 bases and J by 3 bases, and 12 bases separated the two germline ends. The CDR3 is made up of 14 amino acids. Germline values: CDR1 MNHEY, CDR2 SMNVEV (reference sequence). The CDR3 spells CASRPTGTNQPQHF. The DNA of the CDR3 is TGTGCCAGCAGACCAACAGGGACCAATCAGCCCCAGCATTTT.